Sequencing of this TCR beta chain was carried out in a study of blood T cell repertoires in COVID-19. Germline V gene sequence: CDR1 MNHEY, CDR2 SMNVEV (reference sequence). There are 15 residues in the CDR3. V was clipped by 3 bases and J by 2 bases; unmatched bases: 3. Per the original data handling: By means of reference gene primer amplification, nucleated cell counts were estimated. Assay: immunoSEQ multiplex PCR; the TCRdb copy retains only in-frame clones and omits some. V and J calls plus clone size are reproduced from that table; the DNA served to infer D and trimming. The sample holds approximately 110,000 clones; 70% to 90% are singletons and the top ten take under 9%.

Sequencing used peripheral blood. The source of this sequence is a woman in her seventies who had recovered from COVID-19. The chain has TRBV27 and TRBJ2-7; 11 nucleotides align to TRBD1. The CDR3 here is CASSFGQGAAYEQYF. In DNA, the CDR3 is TGTGCCAGCAGTTTTGGACAGGGGGCGGCCTACGAGCAGTACTTC.